Following are 31 T cell receptor beta chains from one sample sequenced in a study of cytomegalovirus exposure and HLA in healthy donors (dated by TCRdb to about 2017). Preparation of the library involved the immunoSEQ multiplex PCR assay. The multiplex PCR relied on a mix of 60 forward primers for TCR Vbeta segments and 13 reverse primers for TCR Jbeta segments. TCRdb took over this immuneACCESS table, retaining in-frame rearrangements with V and J assigned. Such tables are incomplete; in checked studies, under half of the missing clones stem from an unresolved V gene, and the remainder is unexplained. The sample table records some 130,000 clones; around 80% of these occur just once. The ten most abundant clones make up 2.2% of the sample. The source material was PBMCs. The receptor set was obtained from a man aged 30 to 39 in good health and CMV-seronegative.

The gene calls are TRBV19 and TRBJ2-7; a weak D match, TRBD2 (5 bases). Trimming shortened V by 9 bases and J by 3 bases, and 18 bases separated the two germline ends. The germline CDR1 and CDR2 sequences are LNHDA and SQIVND (reference sequence). This CDR3 has 14 residues. CDR3: CASRKRGTFYEQYF. In DNA form, the CDR3 reads TGTGCCAGCCGAAAACGGGGAACCTTCTACGAGCAGTACTTC.

This clone occurred once. This chain joins TRBV23-1 and TRBJ2-2; 10 nucleotides align to TRBD1. TRBV23-1 is an ORF for which the function is uncertain. This CDR3 spans 17 amino acids. Trimming at V came to 5 bases and at J to 5 bases, leaving 11 bases not matched to a gene. The CDR3 DNA reads as TGCGCCAGCAGTAAGCCGGGACAGGGGTCGGATACCGGGGAGCTGTTTTTT. Amino acids: CASSKPGQGSDTGELFF.

The chain recombines TRBV6-5 with TRBJ1-2, with no clear D. V gave up 8 bases and J gave up 3 bases, with 13 bases separating them. In germline, CDR1 is MNHEY, CDR2 SVGAGI. The CDR3 extends over 13 amino acids. DNA for the CDR3: TGTGCCAGCCACGATGGTAACTACTATGGCTACACCTTC. It is translated as CASHDGNYYGYTF.

The J gene is TRBJ2-5, the V gene TRBV5-1; 8 nucleotides match TRBD2. The CDR3 loop spans 14 amino acids. J was trimmed by 5 bases and V by 7 bases; bases with no gene match: 10. Germline V gene data show CDR1 as SGHRS and CDR2 as YFSETQ. CDR3 region: CASHPGGATETQYF. Written as DNA, the CDR3 is TGCGCCAGCCATCCGGGAGGGGCCACCGAGACCCAGTACTTC. The entire variable domain, with the rest obtained from reference TRBV5-1 and TRBJ2-5, is as follows: KAGVTQTPRYLIKTRGQQVTLSCSPISGHRSVSWYQQTPGQGLQFLFEYFSETQRNKGNFPGRFSGRQFSNSRSEMNVSTLELGDSALYLCASHPGGATETQYFGPGTRLLVL.

The CDR3 loop is CASSPPSYEQYF. The CDR3 region has the DNA TGTGCCAGCTCACCACCTAGCTACGAGCAGTACTTC. V usage is TRBV18 and J usage is TRBJ2-7; D is ambiguous. The germline V and J ends were trimmed by 0 bases and 3 bases, with 3 bases remaining between them. The CDR3 totals 12 residues. The germline gives CDR1 KGHSH, CDR2 LQKENI.

The table lists this clone with a count of one. This chain links TRBV28 with TRBJ2-1, with a tentative D call TRBD2 (6 bases). Trimming took off 4 bases at V and 8 bases at J, with 9 bases between the two ends. Germline V gives CDR1 MDHEN, CDR2 SYDVKM. There are 12 residues in the CDR3. CDR3 nucleotide sequence: TGTGCCAGCAGTTCAGTAGCGGATGAGCAGTTCTTC. Translation: CASSSVADEQFF.

Here the CDR3 DNA reads TGTGCCAGCAGAACAGGGGTTGACACTGAAGCTTTCTTT. Amino acids: CASRTGVDTEAFF. The chain recombines TRBV6-1 with TRBJ1-1; the match to TRBD1 covers 7 bases. Germline loops: CDR1 MNHNS, CDR2 SASEGT. The CDR3 length is 13 residues. V dropped 6 bases and J dropped 3; count of bases not matched to a gene: 4.

This chain connects TRBV4-2 to TRBJ1-1, with D hard to call. CDR3 length: 13 residues. V dropped 2 bases and J dropped 6 bases, with 10 bases sitting between them. In germline, CDR1 is LGHNA, CDR2 YNFKEQ. CDR3 bases: TGTGCCAGCAGCCAAATTGTGTCTCCTGAAGCTTTCTTT. Translated: CASSQIVSPEAFF.

V usage is TRBV11-2 and J usage is TRBJ2-3, with 8 bases that match TRBD2. Germline CDR1 SGHAT, CDR2 FQNNGV. The CDR3 has 15 amino acids. With V trimmed by 6 bases and J by 6 bases, 11 bases remained unmatched. The CDR3 bases are TGTGCCAGCAGTGAGCGGGAGAGACCTCGCGATACGCAGTATTTT. Translated, it gives CASSERERPRDTQYF.

The chain links TRBV7-2 to TRBJ1-6, with TRBD1 identical over 9 bases. The CDR3 loop spans 15 amino acids. Germline V gene sequence: CDR1 SGHTA, CDR2 FQGNSA. Trimming cost V 5 bases and J 6 bases; bases outside gene matches: 5. CDR3 nucleotides: TGTGCCAGCAGCCAATTGGACAGGGGTAATTCACCCCTCCACTTT. It codes for CASSQLDRGNSPLHF.

The CDR3 DNA sequence: TGCGCCAGCAGCTTGGGCCTAAACTACAATGAGCAGTTCTTC. Translated, it gives CASSLGLNYNEQFF. The chain couples TRBV5-1 to TRBJ2-1; D gene uncertain. Trimming left V 0 bases short and J 3 bases short, with 7 bases between. Germline CDR1 and CDR2: SGHRS and YFSETQ. This CDR3 spans 14 amino acids.

V gene TRBV21-1 combines with J gene TRBJ2-3; the table gives TRBD1 as D, unverified against the DNA. TRBV21-1 is an annotated pseudogene. The CDR3 consists of 16 residues. The CDR3: CASSNKQGASTDTQYF. The DNA for the CDR3 is TGTGCCAGCAGCAATAAACAGGGGGCTAGCACAGATACGCAGTATTTT.

This chain connects TRBV11-2 to TRBJ1-1; D call uncertain. This CDR3 has 15 amino acids. The V end was cut by 0 bases, the J end by 0 bases, with 8 bases between. CDR1 SGHAT and CDR2 FQNNGV come from the germline V gene. This CDR3 is CASSLELQMNTEAFF. The CDR3 coding sequence is TGTGCCAGCAGCTTAGAGCTACAGATGAACACTGAAGCTTTCTTT. The variable domain in full, completed from reference TRBV11-2 and TRBJ1-1, reads EAGVAQSPRYKIIEKRQSVAFWCNPISGHATLYWYQQILGQGPKLLIQFQNNGVVDDSQLPKDRFSAERLKGVDSTLKIQPAKLEDSAVYLCASSLELQMNTEAFFGQGTRLTVV.

This sequence joins TRBV11-2 and TRBJ2-1; a possible D gene is TRBD1 (5 bases). Germline loops: CDR1 SGHAT, CDR2 FQNNGV. Trimming removed 5 bases from V and 5 bases from J, with 13 bases in between. The CDR3 has 14 residues. CDR3 nucleotide sequence: TGTGCCAGCAGCCCCCTCCAGGGTCACAATGAGCAGTTCTTC. This codes for CASSPLQGHNEQFF.

The rearrangement uses TRBV30 and TRBJ2-3; no firm D call. CDR1 and CDR2 (germline): GTSNPN, SVGIG (reference sequence). V was pared by 1 base and J by 0 bases, with 2 bases between. The CDR3 has 12 amino acids. The CDR3 coding sequence is TGTGCCTGGAGTGCTAGCACAGATACGCAGTATTTT. As protein: CAWSASTDTQYF.

This sequence joins TRBV30 and TRBJ2-2; 8 bases line up with TRBD1. The V and J ends lost 4 bases and 4 bases, in that order; junction bases with no gene match: 5. The CDR3 loop spans 14 amino acids. Germline V CDR1 and CDR2: GTSNPN, SVGIG (reference sequence). The CDR3 DNA follows: TGTGCCTGGACCACAGGGGGAAGCACCGGGGAGCTGTTTTTT. It yields the protein CAWTTGGSTGELFF.

The V call is TRBV27, the J call TRBJ2-5; 7 bases are shared with TRBD2. This CDR3 is built from 14 residues. Looked up from germline, CDR1 is MNHEY and CDR2 is SMNVEV (reference sequence). Trimming cost V 6 bases and J 4 bases; bases outside gene matches: 8. The CDR3 coding sequence is TGTGCCAGCAGCCGAGCGGGAACTCGAGAGACCCAGTACTTC. It encodes CASSRAGTRETQYF.

This clone was observed a handful of times. The chain couples TRBV5-1 to TRBJ1-2; TRBD1 might be the D (5 bases). The V end was cut by 4 bases, the J end by 8 bases, with 15 bases between. CDR3 length equals 13 residues. Germline V CDR1 and CDR2: SGHRS, YFSETQ. The CDR3: CASSPRGGPGYTF. CDR3 nucleotides: TGCGCCAGCAGCCCAAGGGGAGGCCCAGGCTACACCTTC.

This clone was recorded a few times. The chain has TRBV10-1 and TRBJ1-5; D is undetermined. V dropped 6 bases and J dropped 3 bases, with 12 bases sitting between them. The CDR3 spans 14 residues. Germline V gene lookup returns CDR1 WNHNN and CDR2 SYGVQD (reference sequence). The CDR3 sequence: CASRRSVPNQPQHF. The CDR3 DNA is TGCGCCAGCAGGAGGTCTGTTCCCAATCAGCCCCAGCATTTT.

The chain uses TRBV28 and TRBJ1-1, with a weak D call TRBD1 (6 bases). The CDR3 extends over 14 amino acids. From germline, CDR1 is MDHEN and CDR2 SYDVKM. Trimming stripped 3 bases from V and 5 bases from J, with 13 bases between. The CDR3, as DNA: TGTGCCAGCAGTTTGGGGGGGCGCCATACTGAAGCTTTCTTT. Protein: CASSLGGRHTEAFF.

This clone has just one count. This rearrangement joins TRBV29-1 to TRBJ1-2, with a tentative D call TRBD1 (6 bases). The germline V gene has CDR1 SQVTM and CDR2 ANQGSEA. The CDR3 sequence is 13 residues long. Between the trimmed V and J ends, which lost 2 bases and 4 bases, there was a span of 11 bases. The DNA of the CDR3 is TGCAGCGTTGAATGGACAGCAGCCTATGGCTACACCTTC. Residues: CSVEWTAAYGYTF.

The chain carries TRBV18 and TRBJ2-7; D not certain. The V and J ends lost 0 bases and 3 bases respectively, with 6 bases between them. Germline-derived CDR1 and CDR2 are KGHSH and LQKENI. The CDR3 extends over 13 amino acids. CDR3 nucleotides: TGTGCCAGCTCACCACCAGCTAACTACGAGCAGTACTTC. Its translation is CASSPPANYEQYF.

The chain uses TRBV15 and TRBJ1-5; unclear D gene. Germline-derived CDR1 and CDR2 are LNHNV and YYDKDF (reference sequence). Trimming cost V 8 bases and J 7 bases, with 9 bases left between them. The CDR3 covers 11 residues. CDR3 DNA: TGTGCCACCGGAGAAAAGCAGCCCCAGCATTTT. Translating it yields CATGEKQPQHF.

The chain carries TRBV5-1 and TRBJ2-1; 7 bases line up with TRBD2. The germline CDR1 and CDR2 sequences are SGHRS and YFSETQ. Losses at the gene ends were 4 bases for V and 5 bases for J; bases not matched to a gene: 9. This CDR3 comprises 15 residues. The CDR3 spells CASSPRSGIHNEQFF. The CDR3 coding sequence is TGCGCCAGCAGCCCCAGAAGCGGGATCCACAATGAGCAGTTCTTC.

The V gene is TRBV28, the J gene TRBJ1-5; D perhaps matches TRBD1 (6 bases). The V end was cut by 5 bases, the J end by 4 bases, with 15 bases between. The length of the CDR3 is 15 residues. CDR1 and CDR2 from the germline V gene are MDHEN and SYDVKM. This CDR3 reads CASSLGGPGNQPQHF. The CDR3 DNA is TGTGCCAGCAGTCTAGGGGGACCAGGTAATCAGCCCCAGCATTTT. The full variable domain, with the rest looked up from reference TRBV28 and TRBJ1-5, is DVKVTQSSRYLVKRTGEKVFLECVQDMDHENMFWYRQDPGLGLRLIYFSYDVKMKEKGDIPEGYSVSREKKERFSLILESASTNQTSMYLCASSLGGPGNQPQHFGDGTRLSIL.

The chain links TRBV15 to TRBJ2-7, with D perhaps TRBD1 (5 bases). The CDR3 runs 13 residues. Germline loops: CDR1 LNHNV, CDR2 YYDKDF (reference sequence). V shed 1 base and J shed 7 bases, with 11 bases lying between them. In DNA form, the CDR3 reads TGTGCCACCAGCAGAGTGCAGGGTCAGGAGCAGTACTTC. This gives the protein CATSRVQGQEQYF.

The count of this clone is one. The gene calls are TRBV27 and TRBJ2-1, with 10 bases aligning to TRBD2. Germline lookup yields CDR1 MNHEY and CDR2 SMNVEV (reference sequence). Germline trimming cut 4 bases from V and 4 bases from J; bases unmatched to any gene: 7. This CDR3 has 16 residues. The CDR3 spells CASSSLAGGLYNEQFF. For the CDR3, the DNA is TGTGCCAGCAGTTCCTTAGCGGGAGGACTATACAATGAGCAGTTCTTC.

V is TRBV5-1 and J is TRBJ2-2, with TRBD2 matching over 11 bases. Trimming cost V 5 bases and J 9 bases; bases outside gene matches: 12. This CDR3 comprises 16 residues. CDR1 and CDR2 (germline): SGHRS, YFSETQ. The CDR3 nucleotides read TGCGCCAGCAGTCCACTAGCGGGAGTGGGACTCAGGGAGCTGTTTTTT. It encodes CASSPLAGVGLRELFF.

The chain carries TRBV30 and TRBJ2-3, with D possibly matching TRBD2 (6 bases). CDR1 is GTSNPN, CDR2 SVGIG, per germline (reference sequence). This CDR3 region has 16 residues. V lost 3 bases and J 4 bases, leaving 20 bases between the germline ends. The CDR3 loop is CAWSLWGETAADTQYF. The CDR3, as DNA: TGTGCCTGGAGCCTCTGGGGGGAGACGGCGGCAGATACGCAGTATTTT. Variable domain in full (rest from reference TRBV30 and TRBJ2-3): SQTIHQWPATLVQPVGSPLSLECTVEGTSNPNLYWYRQAAGRGLQLLFYSVGIGQISSEVPQNLSASRPQDRQFILSSKKLLLSDSGFYLCAWSLWGETAADTQYFGPGTRLTVL.

The chain is built from TRBV10-1 and TRBJ2-2; D is uncertain. V was cut by 4 bases and J by 6 bases, with 6 bases left in between. The CDR3 consists of 12 residues. Germline CDR1 WNHNN, CDR2 SYGVQD (reference sequence). The CDR3 nucleotides are TGCGCCAGCAGTGGAGGAGCCGGGGAGCTGTTTTTT. Protein product: CASSGGAGELFF.

The chain is built from TRBV28 and TRBJ1-2, with 7 bases aligning to TRBD1. CDR3 length equals 13 residues. V was pared by 5 bases and J by 4 bases, with 4 bases of the junction left unmatched. From germline, CDR1 is MDHEN and CDR2 SYDVKM. CDR3 in amino acids: CASSLDRAYGYTF. Written as DNA, the CDR3 is TGTGCCAGCAGTCTCGACAGGGCCTATGGCTACACCTTC.